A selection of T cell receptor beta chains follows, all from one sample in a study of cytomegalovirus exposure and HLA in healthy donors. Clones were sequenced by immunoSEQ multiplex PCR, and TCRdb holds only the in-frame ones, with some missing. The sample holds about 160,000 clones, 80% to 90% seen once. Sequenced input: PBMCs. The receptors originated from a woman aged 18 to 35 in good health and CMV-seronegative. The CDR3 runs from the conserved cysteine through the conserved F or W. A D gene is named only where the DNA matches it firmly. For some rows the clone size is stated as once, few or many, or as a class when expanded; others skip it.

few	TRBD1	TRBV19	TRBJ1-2	TGTGCCAGTAGTGCCCGACAGGGGAGCTACACCTTC	CASSARQGSYTF
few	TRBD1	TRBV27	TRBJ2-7	TGTGCCAGCAGTTTTCGGGACAGTTGGCGGGAGCAGTACTTC	CASSFRDSWREQYF
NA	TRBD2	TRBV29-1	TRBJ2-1	TGCAGCGTTTGGCGGGAGAGCTCCTACAATGAGCAGTTCTTC	CSVWRESSYNEQFF
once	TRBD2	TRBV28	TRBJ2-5	TGTGCCAGCAGAGACGGTTGGCGGGGGGAGACCCAGTACTTC	CASRDGWRGETQYF
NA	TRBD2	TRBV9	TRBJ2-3	TGTGCCAGCAGCGTAGCCCGACTAGCGGGAGTAGATACGCAGTATTTT	CASSVARLAGVDTQYF
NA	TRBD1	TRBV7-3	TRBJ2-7	TGTGCCAGCAGCTTAACCGGACAGGGCTACGAGCAGTACTTC	CASSLTGQGYEQYF
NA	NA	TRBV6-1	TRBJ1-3	TGTGCCAGCAGTGTCAGGGAAACGGCCTCTGGAAACACCATATATTTT	CASSVRETASGNTIYF
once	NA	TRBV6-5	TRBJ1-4	TGTGCCAGCAGTATCACATCGCCTAATGAAAAACTGTTTTTT	CASSITSPNEKLFF
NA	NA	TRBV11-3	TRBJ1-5	TGTGCCAGCAGCCCCCAACCGCCGGACAGCTATAGCAATCAGCCCCAGCATTTT	CASSPQPPDSYSNQPQHF
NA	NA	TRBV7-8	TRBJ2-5	TGTGCCAGCAGCTTTAACCCCCTGGTGGGGGGGCTCGGGCGTGGTGGCCAAGAGACCCAGTACTTC	CASSFNPLVGGLGRGGQETQYF
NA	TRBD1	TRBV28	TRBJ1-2	TGTGCCAGCAGTTCCGACAGGGGGGCCTATGGCTACACCTTC	CASSSDRGAYGYTF
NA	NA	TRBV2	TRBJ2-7	TGTGCCAGCAGTCCTTCTAGGGACTTGGGCCACGAGCAGTACTTC	CASSPSRDLGHEQYF
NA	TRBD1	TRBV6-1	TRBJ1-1	TGTGCCAGCAGTAAGACAGGGGTTGCCCTCGAAGCTTTCTTT	CASSKTGVALEAFF
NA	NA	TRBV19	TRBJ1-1	TGTGCCAGTAGTATATCCGGGGGTGGGGGGGCTTTCTTT	CASSISGGGGAFF
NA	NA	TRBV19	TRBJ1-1	TGTGCCAGTAGTATTCCCGGGGTTAGCACTGAAGCTTTCTTT	CASSIPGVSTEAFF